This T cell receptor (beta chain) was captured by sequencing in a study of technical replicates of blood from several donors. The germline V gene has CDR1 SGHTA and CDR2 FQGNSA. V dropped 4 bases and J dropped 8; count of bases not matched to a gene: 6. The CDR3 is 15 amino acids. The data were produced by immunoSEQ multiplex PCR, yet TCRdb's version contains in-frame clones alone and is incomplete. The sample shows around 79,000 clones, around 90% of them seen only once. The chain links TRBV7-2 to TRBJ2-1, with TRBD2 identical over 12 bases. The receptor was derived from a human donor in good health. Some clones in this sample may be carry-over from other donors' samples. Source material: T cells isolated from PBMCs. The CDR3 nucleotides are TGTGCCAGCAGCTACCTAGCGGGAGGGCCCCATGAGCAGTTCTTC. As protein: CASSYLAGGPHEQFF. The full variable domain, with the rest looked up from reference TRBV7-2 and TRBJ2-1, is GAGVSQSPSNKVTEKGKDVELRCDPISGHTALYWYRQSLGQGLEFLIYFQGNSAPDKSGLPSDRFSAERTGGSVSTLTIQRTQQEDSAVYLCASSYLAGGPHEQFFGPGTRLTVL.